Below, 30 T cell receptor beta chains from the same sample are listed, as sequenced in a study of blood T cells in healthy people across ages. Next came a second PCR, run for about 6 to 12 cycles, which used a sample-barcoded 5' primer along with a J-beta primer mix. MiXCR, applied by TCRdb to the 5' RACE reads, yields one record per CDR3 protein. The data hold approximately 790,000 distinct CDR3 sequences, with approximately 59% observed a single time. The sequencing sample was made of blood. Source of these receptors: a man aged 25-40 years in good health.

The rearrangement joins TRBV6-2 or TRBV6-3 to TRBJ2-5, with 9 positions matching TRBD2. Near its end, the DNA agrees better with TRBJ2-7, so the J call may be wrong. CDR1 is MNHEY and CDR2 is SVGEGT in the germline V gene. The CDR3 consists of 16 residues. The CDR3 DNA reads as TGTGCCAGCAGCCTGTTCGTTCTAGCGGGGCGATACGAGCAGTACTTC. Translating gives CASSLFVLAGRYEQYF.

The CDR3 DNA follows: TGCGCCAGCAGCCAAGTTGAAGGGGCAGACATTCAGTACTTC. Translation: CASSQVEGADIQYF. The chain couples TRBV4-3 to TRBJ2-4; D possibly corresponds to TRBD1 (5 bases). V was cut by 1 base and J by 8 bases, with 12 bases left in between. CDR3 length: 14 residues. CDR1 is LGHNA and CDR2 is YSLEER in the germline V gene.

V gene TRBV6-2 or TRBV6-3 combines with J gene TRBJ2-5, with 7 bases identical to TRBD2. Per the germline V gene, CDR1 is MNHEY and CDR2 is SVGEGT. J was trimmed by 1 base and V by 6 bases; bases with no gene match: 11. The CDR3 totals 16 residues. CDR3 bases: TGTGCCAGCAGACCCGTTGGGGGGGGTCCCCAAGAGACCCAGTACTTC. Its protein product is CASRPVGGGPQETQYF.

The CDR3 region is CASSSGTSVYDHNIGFADTQYF. The CDR3 DNA reads as TGTGCCAGCAGCTCAGGGACTAGCGTATACGACCACAACATTGGTTTTGCAGATACGCAGTATTTT. The chain has TRBV12-3 or TRBV12-4 and TRBJ2-3; 10 bases are a match to TRBD2. The CDR3 has 22 residues. Trimming cost V 6 bases and J 4 bases; bases outside gene matches: 28.

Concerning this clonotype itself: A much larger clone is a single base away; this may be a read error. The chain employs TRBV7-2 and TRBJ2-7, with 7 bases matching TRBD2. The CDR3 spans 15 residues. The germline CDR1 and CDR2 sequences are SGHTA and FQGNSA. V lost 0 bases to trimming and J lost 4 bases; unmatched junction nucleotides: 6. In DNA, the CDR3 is TGTGCCAGCAGCTTAGCGCACGGACTAGGGTACGAGCAGTACTTC. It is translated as CASSLAHGLGYEQYF.

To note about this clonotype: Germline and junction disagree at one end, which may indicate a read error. Written as DNA, the CDR3 is TGTAGTGCCGGGACAGGGGGCGAATCGGGACACACAGATACGCAGTATTTT. It specifies CSAGTGGESGHTDTQYF. V is TRBV20-1 and J is TRBJ2-3; TRBD1 aligns across 12 bases. CDR3 length: 17 residues. CDR1 and CDR2 (germline): DFQATT, SNEGSKA (reference sequence).

DNA for the CDR3: TGTGCCAGCGGGAGGTTCCGCTCTGGGGCCAACGTCCTGACTTTC. This translates into CASGRFRSGANVLTF. The chain links TRBV7-3 to TRBJ2-6; perhaps TRBD2 as D (6 bases). CDR3 length: 15 amino acids. The ends were cut back, 8 bases at V and 0 bases at J, with 11 bases in the middle. The V gene's germline CDR1 is SGHTA and CDR2 FQGTGA.

CDR3 coding DNA: TGCAGCGTTGAAGGAACAGGGGTAAACGAGCAGTACTTC. Protein: CSVEGTGVNEQYF. The chain combines TRBV29-1 with TRBJ2-5, with TRBD1 matching over 7 bases. The J call is uncertain, as TRBJ2-7 better fits the DNA end. The CDR3 has 13 residues. The germline V gene has CDR1 SQVTM and CDR2 ANQGSEA.

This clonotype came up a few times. CDR3 in DNA: TGCAGTGCTAGAGAAACGTTGATCTCAAGCTATGGCTACACCTTC. Translated: CSARETLISSYGYTF. This chain uses TRBV20-1 with TRBJ1-2; D ambiguous. The CDR3 length is 15 residues. Germline assignment: CDR1 DFQATT and CDR2 SNEGSKA (reference sequence). V lost 0 bases, J lost 4 bases, and 15 bases lay in between.

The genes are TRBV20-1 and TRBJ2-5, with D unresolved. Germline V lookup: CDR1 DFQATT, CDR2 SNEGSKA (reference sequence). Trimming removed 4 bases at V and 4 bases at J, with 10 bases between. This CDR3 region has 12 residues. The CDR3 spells CSAKLMVETQYF. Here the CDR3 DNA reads TGCAGTGCTAAACTGATGGTAGAGACCCAGTACTTC.

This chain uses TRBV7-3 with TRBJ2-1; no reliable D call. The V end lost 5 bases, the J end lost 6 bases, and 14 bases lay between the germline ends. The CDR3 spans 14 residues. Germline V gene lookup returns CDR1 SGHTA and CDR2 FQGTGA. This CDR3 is CASSQSSFGNEQFF. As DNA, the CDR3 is TGTGCCAGCAGCCAAAGTTCATTTGGCAATGAGCAGTTCTTC.

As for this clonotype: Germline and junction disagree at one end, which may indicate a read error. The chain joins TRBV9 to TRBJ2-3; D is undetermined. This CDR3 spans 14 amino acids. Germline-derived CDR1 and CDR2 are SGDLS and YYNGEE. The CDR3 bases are TGTGCCAGCAGCGTAACCTATTCGAGAGATGCGCAGTATTTT. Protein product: CASSVTYSRDAQYF.

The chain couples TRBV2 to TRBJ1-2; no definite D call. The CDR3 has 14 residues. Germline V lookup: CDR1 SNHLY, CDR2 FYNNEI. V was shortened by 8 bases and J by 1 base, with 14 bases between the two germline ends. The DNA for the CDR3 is TGTGCCAGCCTTAACCCCAGCAATAACTATGGCTACACCTTC. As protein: CASLNPSNNYGYTF.

The CDR3 here is CAWGQGTAYGYTF. The CDR3 DNA is TGTGCCTGGGGACAGGGGACCGCCTATGGCTACACCTTC. The chain has TRBV30 and TRBJ1-2; TRBD1 agrees at 9 bases. Germline V gene lookup returns CDR1 GTSNPN and CDR2 SVGIG (reference sequence). J lost 4 bases, V lost 5 bases, and 5 bases had no gene match. The CDR3 runs 13 residues.

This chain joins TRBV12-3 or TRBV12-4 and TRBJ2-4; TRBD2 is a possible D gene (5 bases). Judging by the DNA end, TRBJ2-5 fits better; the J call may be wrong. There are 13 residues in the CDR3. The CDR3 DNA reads TGTGCCAGCAGTCAAACTAGATGGGGGACCCAGTACTTC. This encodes CASSQTRWGTQYF.

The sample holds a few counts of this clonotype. The CDR3 protein is CSARDASGGYNEQFF. CDR3 coding DNA: TGCAGTGCTAGAGATGCCAGCGGGGGATACAATGAGCAGTTCTTC. The chain is built from TRBV20-1 and TRBJ2-1; 8 bases line up with TRBD2. V dropped 0 bases and J dropped 4; count of bases not matched to a gene: 5. The CDR3 sequence is 15 residues long. CDR1 is DFQATT and CDR2 is SNEGSKA in the germline V gene (reference sequence).

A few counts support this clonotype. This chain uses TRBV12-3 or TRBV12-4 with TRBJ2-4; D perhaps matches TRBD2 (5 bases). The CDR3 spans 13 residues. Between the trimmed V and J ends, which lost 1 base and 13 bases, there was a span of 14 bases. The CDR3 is CASSLGASSVQYF. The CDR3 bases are TGTGCCAGCAGTTTAGGGGCTAGCAGTGTGCAGTACTTC.

CDR3 region: CASSLGTRTDTQYF. CDR3 coding DNA: TGTGCCAGCAGCTTAGGGACACGCACAGATACGCAGTATTTT. The J gene is TRBJ2-3, the V gene TRBV7-8; D may be TRBD1 (5 bases). This CDR3 has 14 residues. From germline, CDR1 is SGHVS and CDR2 FQNEAQ. V lost 1 base and J 1 base, leaving 6 bases between the germline ends.

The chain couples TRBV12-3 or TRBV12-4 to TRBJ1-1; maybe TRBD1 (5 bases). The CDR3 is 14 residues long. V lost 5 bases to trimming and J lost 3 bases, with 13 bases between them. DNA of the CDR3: TGTGCCAGCAGTACCCGGGACGGCTACACTGAAGCTTTCTTT. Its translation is CASSTRDGYTEAFF.

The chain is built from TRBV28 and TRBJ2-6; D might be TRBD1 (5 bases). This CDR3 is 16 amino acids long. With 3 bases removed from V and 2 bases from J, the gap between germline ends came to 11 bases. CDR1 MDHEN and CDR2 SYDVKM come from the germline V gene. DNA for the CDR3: TGTGCCAGCAGTTTCCCAGGGTTAACTGGGGCCAACGTCCTGACTTTC. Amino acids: CASSFPGLTGANVLTF.

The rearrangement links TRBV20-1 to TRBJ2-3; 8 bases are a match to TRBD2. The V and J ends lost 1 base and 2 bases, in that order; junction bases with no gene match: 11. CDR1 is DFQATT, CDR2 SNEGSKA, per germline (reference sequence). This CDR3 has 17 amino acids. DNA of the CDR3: TGCAGTGCTAGAGGTTTCCAGCGGGGGCCGAACACAGATACGCAGTATTTT. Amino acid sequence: CSARGFQRGPNTDTQYF.

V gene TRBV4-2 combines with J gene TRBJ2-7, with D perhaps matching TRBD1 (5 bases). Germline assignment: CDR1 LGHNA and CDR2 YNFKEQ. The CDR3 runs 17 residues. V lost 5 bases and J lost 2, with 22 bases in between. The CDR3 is CASSNQAPRQITYEQYF. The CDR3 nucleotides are TGTGCCAGCAGCAACCAGGCCCCTAGACAGATTACCTACGAGCAGTACTTC.

The CDR3 sequence is CASSPAPGPRREQFF. In nucleotides, the CDR3 is TGTGCCAGCAGTCCAGCCCCGGGCCCCCGGAGGGAGCAGTTCTTC. V and J are TRBV7-3 and TRBJ2-7; D might be TRBD2 (5 bases). The end of the DNA aligns better with TRBJ2-1, so the J call may be wrong. The CDR3 runs to 15 residues. Germline V CDR1 and CDR2: SGHTA, FQGTGA.

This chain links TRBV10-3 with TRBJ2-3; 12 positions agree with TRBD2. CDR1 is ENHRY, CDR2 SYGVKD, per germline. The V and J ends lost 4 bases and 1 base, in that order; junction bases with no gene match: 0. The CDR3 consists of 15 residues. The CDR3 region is CAISGLAGGTDTQYF. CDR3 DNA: TGTGCCATCAGTGGACTAGCGGGGGGCACAGATACGCAGTATTTT.

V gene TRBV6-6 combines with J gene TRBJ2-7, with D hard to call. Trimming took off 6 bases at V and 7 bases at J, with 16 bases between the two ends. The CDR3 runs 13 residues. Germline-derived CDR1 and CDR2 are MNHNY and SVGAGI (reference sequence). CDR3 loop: CASSPRPLEEQYF. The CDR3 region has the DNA TGTGCCAGCAGCCCCCGTCCGCTCGAAGAGCAGTACTTC.

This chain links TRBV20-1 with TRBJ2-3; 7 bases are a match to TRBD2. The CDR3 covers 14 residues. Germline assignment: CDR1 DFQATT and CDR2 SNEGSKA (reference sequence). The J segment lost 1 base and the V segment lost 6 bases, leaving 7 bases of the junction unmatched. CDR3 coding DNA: TGCAGTGCACAGACTAGCAAGGGCACAGATACGCAGTATTTT. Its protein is CSAQTSKGTDTQYF.

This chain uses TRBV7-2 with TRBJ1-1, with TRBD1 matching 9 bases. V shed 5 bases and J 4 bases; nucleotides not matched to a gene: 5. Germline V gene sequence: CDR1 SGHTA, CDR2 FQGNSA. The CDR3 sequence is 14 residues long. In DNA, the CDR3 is TGTGCCAGCAGCACCCGACAGGGGGGCACTGAAGCTTTCTTT. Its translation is CASSTRQGGTEAFF.

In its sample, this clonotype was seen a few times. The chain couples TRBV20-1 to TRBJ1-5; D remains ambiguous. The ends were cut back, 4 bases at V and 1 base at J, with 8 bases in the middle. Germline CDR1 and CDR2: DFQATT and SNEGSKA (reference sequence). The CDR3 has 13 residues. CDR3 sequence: CSAMRVSNQPQHF. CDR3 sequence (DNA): TGCAGTGCTATGAGAGTGAGCAATCAGCCCCAGCATTTT.

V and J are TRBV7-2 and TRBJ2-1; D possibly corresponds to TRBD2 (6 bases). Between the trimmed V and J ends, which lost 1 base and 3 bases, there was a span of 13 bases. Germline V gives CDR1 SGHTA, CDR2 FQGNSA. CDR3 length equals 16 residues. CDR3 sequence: CASSLVVTRYYNEQFF. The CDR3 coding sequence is TGTGCCAGCAGCTTAGTGGTGACTAGGTACTACAATGAGCAGTTCTTC. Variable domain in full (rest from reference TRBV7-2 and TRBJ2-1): GAGVSQSPSNKVTEKGKDVELRCDPISGHTALYWYRQSLGQGLEFLIYFQGNSAPDKSGLPSDRFSAERTGGSVSTLTIQRTQQEDSAVYLCASSLVVTRYYNEQFFGPGTRLTVL.

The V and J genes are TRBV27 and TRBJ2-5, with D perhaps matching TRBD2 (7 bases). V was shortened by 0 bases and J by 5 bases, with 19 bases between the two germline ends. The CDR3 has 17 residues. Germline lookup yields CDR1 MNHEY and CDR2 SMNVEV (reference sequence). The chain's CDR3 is CASSLSAGAARWETQYF. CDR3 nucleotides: TGTGCCAGCAGTTTATCGGCGGGGGCCGCAAGGTGGGAGACCCAGTACTTC.